Listed below are T cell receptor beta chains from one sample, sequenced in a study of T cells expressing NK-cell markers. One entry per CDR3 protein, without DNA, is what TCRdb gives after re-calling the 5' RACE reads. Its listing shows hundreds of thousands of distinct CDR3 sequences. Sequencing was performed on blood T cells: a sorted CD56 or NKG2C T cell subset, CD4+ or CD8+ T cells, or bulk PBMC T cells (not recorded which). These TCRs come from a man between 18 and 29 years old in good health. Both conserved end residues are part of each CDR3.

CDR3	V	J
CATSSNPGQGYREQYF	TRBV15	TRBJ2-7
CASSSETSSGTQYF	TRBV5-1	TRBJ2-5
CASSLFGGSSYNEQFF	TRBV7-2	TRBJ2-1
CAAAGGGQVNTGELFF	TRBV24-1	TRBJ2-2
CATTQWGLAPRTDTQYF	TRBV24-1	TRBJ2-3
CSVDGDGRNTEAFF	TRBV29-1	TRBJ1-1
CASNGGGEQETQYF	TRBV6-2/TRBV6-3	TRBJ2-5
CASSPFGLPHEQFF	TRBV11-2	TRBJ2-1
CASINGLAGGPSQYF	TRBV12-3/TRBV12-4	TRBJ2-5
CASSEIGASAYNEQFF	TRBV12-3/TRBV12-4	TRBJ2-1
CASNQRGGQRMQGTEAFF	TRBV19	TRBJ1-1
CASSPARGSNTDTQYF	TRBV5-6	TRBJ2-3
CASSLVDSGRGEQFF	TRBV7-8	TRBJ2-1
CASRIHTSNTEAFF	TRBV4-3	TRBJ1-1
CASSSLTGNEQYF	TRBV5-1	TRBJ2-7
CSVNGGAPNTEAFF	TRBV29-1	TRBJ1-1
CSARQSLSGFYNEQFF	TRBV20-1	TRBJ2-1
CASRSSAAQYF	TRBV12-3/TRBV12-4	TRBJ2-5
CASSSWTGVGNTIYF	TRBV12-3/TRBV12-4	TRBJ1-3
CASSQELGGPGGNEQFF	TRBV4-3	TRBJ2-1
CSVMSGRAGEQFF	TRBV29-1	TRBJ2-1
CASSPLPGTEQFF	TRBV3-1	TRBJ2-1
CSARLRTTPLGGGELFF	TRBV20-1	TRBJ2-2
CASSVEEFGKLFF	TRBV9	TRBJ1-4
CATSRDQNEQFF	TRBV15	TRBJ2-1
CASSLAFRGRNTGELFF	TRBV5-5	TRBJ2-2
CASSRLAGAVEQFF	TRBV12-3/TRBV12-4	TRBJ2-1
CASSLGSSTDTQYF	TRBV12-3/TRBV12-4	TRBJ2-3
CASGYSGRAYEQFF	TRBV12-5	TRBJ2-1
CASRHPWDGYGYTF	TRBV6-2/TRBV6-3	TRBJ1-2
CSARDRGRVLAGLSTYNEQFF	TRBV20-1	TRBJ2-1
CASSSTGGTSGDQETQYF	TRBV27	TRBJ2-5
CATSEGGVAGANVLTF	TRBV24-1	TRBJ2-6
CSVEGGTGASYNEQFF	TRBV29-1	TRBJ2-1
CASSSGKGYGYTF	TRBV11-2	TRBJ1-2
CASSLLTGTGGRTLHF	TRBV12-3/TRBV12-4	TRBJ1-6
CASSRGLAGAGELFF	TRBV12-3/TRBV12-4	TRBJ2-2
CSFRGRGTDTQYF	TRBV29-1	TRBJ2-3
CASSLVDRGRETQYF	TRBV11-2	TRBJ2-5
CSVESWTRGAEAFF	TRBV29-1	TRBJ1-1
CATSEIAGAGETQYF	TRBV24-1	TRBJ2-5
CASSLELAGGLDIQYF	TRBV12-3/TRBV12-4	TRBJ2-4